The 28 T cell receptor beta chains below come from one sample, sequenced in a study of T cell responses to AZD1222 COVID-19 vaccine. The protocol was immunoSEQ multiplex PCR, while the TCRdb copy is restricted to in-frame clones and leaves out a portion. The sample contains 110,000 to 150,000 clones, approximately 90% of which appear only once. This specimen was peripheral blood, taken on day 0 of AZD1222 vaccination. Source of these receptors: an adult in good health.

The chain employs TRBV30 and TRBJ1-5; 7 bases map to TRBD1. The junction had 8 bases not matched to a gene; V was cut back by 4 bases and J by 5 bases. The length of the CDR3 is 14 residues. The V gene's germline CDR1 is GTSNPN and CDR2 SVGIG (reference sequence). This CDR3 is CAWKRDSGDQPQHF. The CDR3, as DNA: TGTGCCTGGAAGAGGGACAGCGGGGATCAGCCCCAGCATTTT.

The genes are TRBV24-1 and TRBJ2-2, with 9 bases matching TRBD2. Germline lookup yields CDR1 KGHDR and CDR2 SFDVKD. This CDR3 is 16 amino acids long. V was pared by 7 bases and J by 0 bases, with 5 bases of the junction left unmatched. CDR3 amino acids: CATRKLAGSNTGELFF. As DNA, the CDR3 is TGTGCCACCAGGAAACTAGCGGGCTCGAACACCGGGGAGCTGTTTTTT.

CDR3 nucleotide sequence: TGTGCCAGCAGCGTGAGCGGGAGTCGGACAGATACGCAGTATTTT. It codes for CASSVSGSRTDTQYF. The chain combines TRBV9 with TRBJ2-3, with TRBD2 matching over 8 bases. The V and J ends lost 2 bases and 3 bases, in that order; junction bases with no gene match: 5. The CDR3 runs 15 residues. Germline V gene sequence: CDR1 SGDLS, CDR2 YYNGEE.

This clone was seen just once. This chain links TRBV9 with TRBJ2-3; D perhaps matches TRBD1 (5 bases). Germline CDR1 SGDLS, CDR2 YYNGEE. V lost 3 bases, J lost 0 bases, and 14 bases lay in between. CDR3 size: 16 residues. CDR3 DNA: TGTGCCAGCAGCGCCAACAGGTTTTCTAGCACAGATACGCAGTATTTT. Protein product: CASSANRFSSTDTQYF.

CDR3 in amino acids: CASSHEGRSTNEKLFF. DNA of the CDR3: TGTGCCAGCAGCCACGAGGGACGCAGTACTAATGAAAAACTGTTTTTT. The chain uses TRBV16 and TRBJ1-4, with D possibly matching TRBD1 (5 bases). The CDR3 loop spans 16 amino acids. Germline CDR1 is KGHSY and CDR2 is FQNENV. V was trimmed by 3 bases and J by 2 bases, leaving 13 bases between them.

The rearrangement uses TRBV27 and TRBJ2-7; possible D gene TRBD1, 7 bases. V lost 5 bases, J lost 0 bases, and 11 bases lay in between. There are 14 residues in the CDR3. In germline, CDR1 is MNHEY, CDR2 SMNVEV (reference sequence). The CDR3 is CASSRGTASYEQYF. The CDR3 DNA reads TGTGCCAGCAGTCGCGGGACAGCCTCCTACGAGCAGTACTTC.

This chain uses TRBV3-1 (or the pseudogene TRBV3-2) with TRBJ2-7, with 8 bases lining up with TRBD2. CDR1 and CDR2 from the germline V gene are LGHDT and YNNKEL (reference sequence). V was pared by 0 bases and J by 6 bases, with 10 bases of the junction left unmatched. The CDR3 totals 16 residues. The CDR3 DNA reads TGTGCCAGCAGCCAAGAGGGAACTGGCGGGAGGCCCGAGCAGTACTTC. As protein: CASSQEGTGGRPEQYF.

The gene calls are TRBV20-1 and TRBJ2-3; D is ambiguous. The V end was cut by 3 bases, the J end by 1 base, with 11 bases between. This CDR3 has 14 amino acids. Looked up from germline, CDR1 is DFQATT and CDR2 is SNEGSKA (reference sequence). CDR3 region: CSASISSGTDTQYF. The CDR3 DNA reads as TGCAGTGCTAGTATAAGCTCAGGCACAGATACGCAGTATTTT.

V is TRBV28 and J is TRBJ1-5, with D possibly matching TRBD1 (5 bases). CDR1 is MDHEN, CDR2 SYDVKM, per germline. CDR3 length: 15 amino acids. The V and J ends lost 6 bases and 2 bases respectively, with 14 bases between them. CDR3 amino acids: CASRPPGAGNQPQHF. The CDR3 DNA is TGTGCCAGCAGACCCCCCGGGGCAGGCAATCAGCCCCAGCATTTT.

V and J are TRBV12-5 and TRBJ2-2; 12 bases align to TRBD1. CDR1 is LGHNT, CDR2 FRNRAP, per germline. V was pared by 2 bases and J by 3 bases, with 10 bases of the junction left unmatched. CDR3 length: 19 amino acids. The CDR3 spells CASGLSPGQGAIYTGELFF. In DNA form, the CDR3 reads TGTGCTAGTGGTTTGTCTCCGGGACAGGGGGCGATTTACACCGGGGAGCTGTTTTTT.

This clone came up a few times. The CDR3 nucleotides are TGTGCCAGCAGTTTTGGGGGTCAGCCCCAGCATTTT. It specifies CASSFGGQPQHF. V usage is TRBV12-3 or TRBV12-4 and J usage is TRBJ1-5, with D possibly being TRBD1 (5 bases). The V and J ends lost 3 bases and 6 bases respectively, with 6 bases between them. This CDR3 contains 12 residues.

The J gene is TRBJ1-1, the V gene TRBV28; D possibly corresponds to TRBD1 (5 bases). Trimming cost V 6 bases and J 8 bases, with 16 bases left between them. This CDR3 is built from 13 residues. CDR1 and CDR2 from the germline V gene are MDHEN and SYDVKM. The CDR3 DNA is TGTGCCAGCAGGGGACTAGGGTTCGGGGAAGCTTTCTTT. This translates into CASRGLGFGEAFF.

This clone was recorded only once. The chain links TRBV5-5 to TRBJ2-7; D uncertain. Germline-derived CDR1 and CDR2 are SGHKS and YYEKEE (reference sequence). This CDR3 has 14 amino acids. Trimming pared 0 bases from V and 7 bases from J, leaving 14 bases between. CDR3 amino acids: CASSLVGQPEEQYF. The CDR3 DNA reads TGTGCCAGCAGCTTGGTAGGGCAGCCGGAGGAGCAGTACTTC.

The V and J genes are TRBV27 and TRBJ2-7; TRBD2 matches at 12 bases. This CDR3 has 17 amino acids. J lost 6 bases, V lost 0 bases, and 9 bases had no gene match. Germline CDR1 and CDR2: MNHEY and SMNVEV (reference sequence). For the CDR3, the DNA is TGTGCCAGCAGTTTATCGCGACTAGCGGGAGTCGTGGGCGAGCAGTACTTC. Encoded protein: CASSLSRLAGVVGEQYF.

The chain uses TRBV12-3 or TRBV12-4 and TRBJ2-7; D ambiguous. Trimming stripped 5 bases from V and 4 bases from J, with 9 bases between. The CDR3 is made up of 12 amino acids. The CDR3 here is CASSPEEYEQYF. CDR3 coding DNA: TGTGCCAGCAGTCCTGAGGAGTACGAGCAGTACTTC.

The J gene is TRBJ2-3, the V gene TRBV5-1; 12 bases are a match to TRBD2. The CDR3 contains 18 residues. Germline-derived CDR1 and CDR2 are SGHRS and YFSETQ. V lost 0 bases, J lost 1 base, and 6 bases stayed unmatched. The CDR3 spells CASSLGLAGGRGTDTQYF. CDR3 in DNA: TGCGCCAGCAGCTTGGGGCTAGCGGGAGGGCGAGGCACAGATACGCAGTATTTT.

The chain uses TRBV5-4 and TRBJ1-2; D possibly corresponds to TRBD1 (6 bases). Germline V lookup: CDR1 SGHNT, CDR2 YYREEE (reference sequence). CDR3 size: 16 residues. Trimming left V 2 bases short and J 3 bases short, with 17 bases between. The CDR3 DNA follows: TGTGCCAGCAGCTTACGCCCAGGGGTCCCCTACTATGGCTACACCTTC. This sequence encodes CASSLRPGVPYYGYTF.

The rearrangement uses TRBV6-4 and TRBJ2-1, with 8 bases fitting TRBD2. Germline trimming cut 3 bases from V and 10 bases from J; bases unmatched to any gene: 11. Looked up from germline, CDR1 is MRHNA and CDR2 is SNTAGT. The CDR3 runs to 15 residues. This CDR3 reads CASSDAGGPTREQFF. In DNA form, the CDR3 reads TGTGCCAGCAGTGATGCGGGAGGCCCGACAAGGGAGCAGTTCTTC.

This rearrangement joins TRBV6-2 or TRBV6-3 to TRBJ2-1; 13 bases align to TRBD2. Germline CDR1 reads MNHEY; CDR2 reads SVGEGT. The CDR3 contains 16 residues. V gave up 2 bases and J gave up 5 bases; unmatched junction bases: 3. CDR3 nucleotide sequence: TGTGCCAGCAGTTACGGACTAGCGGGAGTAGACAATGAGCAGTTCTTC. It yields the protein CASSYGLAGVDNEQFF.

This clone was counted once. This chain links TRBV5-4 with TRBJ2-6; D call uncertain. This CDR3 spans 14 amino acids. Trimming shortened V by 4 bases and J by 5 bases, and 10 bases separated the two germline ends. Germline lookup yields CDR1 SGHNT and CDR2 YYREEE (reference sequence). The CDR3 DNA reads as TGTGCCAGCAGCACTGACCTGAGGGCCAACGTCCTGACTTTC. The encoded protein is CASSTDLRANVLTF.

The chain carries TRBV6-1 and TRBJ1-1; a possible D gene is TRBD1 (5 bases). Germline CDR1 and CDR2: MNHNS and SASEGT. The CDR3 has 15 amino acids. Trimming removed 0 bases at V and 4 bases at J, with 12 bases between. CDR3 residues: CASSEAFVGGTEAFF. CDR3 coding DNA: TGTGCCAGCAGTGAAGCCTTCGTCGGGGGCACTGAAGCTTTCTTT.

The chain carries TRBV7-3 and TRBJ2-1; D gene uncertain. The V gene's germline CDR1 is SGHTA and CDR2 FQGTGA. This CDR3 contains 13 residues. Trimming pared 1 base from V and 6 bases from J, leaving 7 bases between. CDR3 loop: CASSLILSNEQFF. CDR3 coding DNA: TGTGCCAGCAGCTTAATTTTGTCCAATGAGCAGTTCTTC.

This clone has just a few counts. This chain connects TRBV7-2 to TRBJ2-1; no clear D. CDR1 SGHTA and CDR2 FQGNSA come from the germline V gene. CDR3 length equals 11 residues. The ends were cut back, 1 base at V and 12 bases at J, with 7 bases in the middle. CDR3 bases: TGTGCCAGCAGCTTAGGGTTTCCGCAGTTCTTC. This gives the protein CASSLGFPQFF.

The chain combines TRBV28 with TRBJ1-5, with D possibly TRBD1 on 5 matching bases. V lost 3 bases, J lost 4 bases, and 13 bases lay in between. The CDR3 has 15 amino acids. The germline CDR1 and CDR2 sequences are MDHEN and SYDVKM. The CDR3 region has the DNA TGTGCCAGCAGTTTCCCCAGGGCCGGGAATCAGCCCCAGCATTTT. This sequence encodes CASSFPRAGNQPQHF.

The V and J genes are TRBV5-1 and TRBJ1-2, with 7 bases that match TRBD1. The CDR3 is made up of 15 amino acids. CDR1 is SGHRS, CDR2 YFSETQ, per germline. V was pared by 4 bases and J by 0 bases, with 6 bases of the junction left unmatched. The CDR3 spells CASSPTGLPNYGYTF. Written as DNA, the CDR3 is TGCGCCAGCAGCCCGACAGGGTTACCTAACTATGGCTACACCTTC.

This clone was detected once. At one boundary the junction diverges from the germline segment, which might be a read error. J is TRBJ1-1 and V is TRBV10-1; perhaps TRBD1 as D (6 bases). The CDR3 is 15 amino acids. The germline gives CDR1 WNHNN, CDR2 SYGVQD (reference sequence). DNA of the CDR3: TGCGCCAGCACTGAGGAGGGTCAGGGGATCCCTGAAGCTTTCTTT. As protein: CASTEEGQGIPEAFF.

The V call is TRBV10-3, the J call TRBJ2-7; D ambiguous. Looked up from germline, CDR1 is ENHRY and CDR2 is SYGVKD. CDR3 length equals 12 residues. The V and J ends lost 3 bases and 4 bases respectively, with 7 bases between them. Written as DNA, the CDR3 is TGTGCCATCAGTGATGGTCCGTACGAGCAGTACTTC. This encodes CAISDGPYEQYF.

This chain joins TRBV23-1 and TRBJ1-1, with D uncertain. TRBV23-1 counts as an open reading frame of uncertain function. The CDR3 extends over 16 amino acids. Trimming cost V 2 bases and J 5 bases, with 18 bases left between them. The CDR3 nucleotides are TGCGCCAGCAGTCAACTTTACAGTGGATTAGCGACTGAAGCTTTCTTT. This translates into CASSQLYSGLATEAFF.